The 11 T cell receptor beta chains in this list originate from one sample, sequenced in a study of CD8+ T cells in alopecia areata. Isolated RNA was reverse transcribed into cDNA used as the sequencing template. Assay: immunoSEQ multiplex PCR; the TCRdb copy retains only in-frame clones and omits some. The data hold some 170,000 clones, with almost 65% observed a single time. The sample here was CD4+ T cells sorted from blood, taken at week 0. Every receptor here comes from a human donor with alopecia areata.

The rearrangement joins TRBV30 to TRBJ1-1; D gene uncertain. CDR1 is GTSNPN, CDR2 SVGIG, per germline (reference sequence). The CDR3 contains 14 residues. V lost 0 bases to trimming and J lost 5 bases, with 13 bases between them. In DNA form, the CDR3 reads TGTGCCTGGAGTGTACGTTGGGTAGAGACTGAAGCTTTCTTT. Its protein is CAWSVRWVETEAFF. Combining the CDR3 with reference TRBV30 and TRBJ1-1 gives the whole variable domain SQTIHQWPATLVQPVGSPLSLECTVEGTSNPNLYWYRQAAGRGLQLLFYSVGIGQISSEVPQNLSASRPQDRQFILSSKKLLLSDSGFYLCAWSVRWVETEAFFGQGTRLTVV.

J is TRBJ2-7 and V is TRBV28; D gene unclear. The CDR3 consists of 12 residues. Germline V gene lookup returns CDR1 MDHEN and CDR2 SYDVKM. V dropped 3 bases and J dropped 3 bases, with 6 bases sitting between them. The CDR3: CASSLPGYEQYF. The CDR3 nucleotides read TGTGCCAGCAGTTTGCCGGGCTACGAGCAGTACTTC.

The rearrangement uses TRBV5-1 and TRBJ2-1; perhaps TRBD1 as D (6 bases). Looked up from germline, CDR1 is SGHRS and CDR2 is YFSETQ. The V and J ends lost 4 bases and 9 bases respectively, with 26 bases between them. The CDR3 spans 17 residues. The chain's CDR3 is CASSAELSRWGQSEQFF. CDR3 DNA sequence: TGCGCCAGCAGCGCCGAGTTAAGTCGATGGGGACAAAGTGAGCAGTTCTTC.

The chain is built from TRBV19 and TRBJ2-7, with D perhaps given as TRBD1 or TRBD2 (5 bases each). The CDR3 is made up of 14 amino acids. Germline CDR1 is LNHDA and CDR2 is SQIVND (reference sequence). V lost 10 bases, J lost 6 bases, and 22 bases lay in between. In DNA, the CDR3 is TGTGCCATTCAGAGGGGAAGTCTGGGTGTCGAGCAGTACTTC. The encoded protein is CAIQRGSLGVEQYF.

This clone appeared once. J is TRBJ1-2 and V is TRBV2; D gene unclear. CDR1 SNHLY and CDR2 FYNNEI come from the germline V gene. Trimming shortened V by 4 bases and J by 3 bases, and 6 bases separated the two germline ends. The CDR3 is made up of 12 amino acids. CDR3 nucleotides: TGTGCCAGCAGTGGGACCGACTATGGCTACACCTTC. Encoded protein: CASSGTDYGYTF.

The chain joins TRBV29-1 to TRBJ2-2; D ambiguous. Trimming took 4 bases from V and 0 from J, leaving 6 bases between them. The CDR3 is 13 residues long. Germline CDR1 and CDR2: SQVTM and ANQGSEA. This CDR3 reads CSVADPNTGELFF. The CDR3 bases are TGCAGCGTTGCGGACCCGAACACCGGGGAGCTGTTTTTT.

This clone was found a few times. The V and J genes are TRBV9 and TRBJ1-1; D may be TRBD1 (5 bases). The V gene lost 0 bases and the J gene lost 7 bases, with 10 bases spanning the gap. Germline CDR1 SGDLS, CDR2 YYNGEE. This CDR3 region has 13 residues. The CDR3 DNA reads as TGTGCCAGCAGCGTAGCCTTGGGGGGTGAAGCTTTCTTT. It specifies CASSVALGGEAFF.

The V gene is TRBV27, the J gene TRBJ2-7; unclear D gene. This CDR3 is built from 22 residues. V was shortened by 4 bases and J by 3 bases, with 37 bases between the two germline ends. Germline V gives CDR1 MNHEY, CDR2 SMNVEV (reference sequence). The CDR3 DNA sequence: TGTGCCAGCAGTTCCCGTCCGGCGCCCAAAGGATTTACGGTCGGGCCTCTCTACGAGCAGTACTTC. It is translated as CASSSRPAPKGFTVGPLYEQYF.

The chain has TRBV29-1 and TRBJ2-5; 11 nucleotides match TRBD1. Trimming at V came to 4 bases and at J to 4 bases, leaving 2 bases not matched to a gene. Germline loops: CDR1 SQVTM, CDR2 ANQGSEA. The length of the CDR3 is 13 residues. The CDR3 sequence is CSVGGTGGETQYF. The CDR3 DNA reads as TGCAGCGTTGGTGGGACAGGGGGAGAGACCCAGTACTTC. The full variable domain, in which reference TRBV29-1 and TRBJ2-5 provide the parts outside the CDR3, is SAVISQKPSRDICQRGTSLTIQCQVDSQVTMMFWYRQQPGQSLTLIATANQGSEATYESGFVIDKFPISRPNLTFSTLTVSNMSPEDSSIYLCSVGGTGGETQYFGPGTRLLVL.

J is TRBJ1-4 and V is TRBV29-1, with a possible D match to TRBD1 (6 bases). Germline-derived CDR1 and CDR2 are SQVTM and ANQGSEA. The CDR3 is made up of 14 amino acids. Trimming took 7 bases from V and 7 from J, leaving 19 bases between them. The CDR3: CSASRRGAGEKLFF. The CDR3 DNA reads as TGCAGCGCCTCCCGCAGGGGTGCAGGTGAAAAACTGTTTTTT.

This clone is a singleton in its sample. V usage is TRBV2 and J usage is TRBJ2-1, with D unresolved. Trimming pared 8 bases from V and 9 bases from J, leaving 8 bases between. The CDR3 extends over 10 amino acids. Germline assignment: CDR1 SNHLY and CDR2 FYNNEI. The chain's CDR3 is CASAQIEQFF. The CDR3 DNA reads as TGTGCCAGCGCTCAAATTGAGCAGTTCTTC.